The rows below give T cell receptor beta chains drawn from one sample of a study of blood T cells in healthy people across ages. TCRdb re-called the 5' RACE reads through MiXCR, storing one row per CDR3 protein. The data show approximately 780,000 distinct CDR3 sequences, about 26% seen once. These data were also reused for a study on T cells of mothers and their children.

The source material was blood. The receptors were sampled from a boy aged 5-17 years in good health. Both conserved end residues are part of each CDR3. A D gene is named only where the DNA matches it firmly. Not every row has a clone size; where given, it reads once, few, many or a size class.

abundance | j_gene | v_gene | d_gene | CDR3aa | CDR3nt
- | TRBJ2-1 | TRBV20-1 | TRBD2 | CSASGLAGASSSYNEQFF | TGCAGTGCCTCTGGACTAGCGGGGGCCTCGAGCTCCTACAATGAGCAGTTCTTC
few | TRBJ2-4 | TRBV6-6 | - | CASSYSTQNTKNIQYF | TGTGCCAGCAGTTACTCGACTCAGAATACCAAAAACATTCAGTACTTC
- | TRBJ2-5 | TRBV3-1 | - | CASSQEEAGADEQYF | TGTGCCAGCAGCCAAGAAGAGGCGGGGGCAGATGAGCAGTACTTC
few | TRBJ2-5 | TRBV29-1 | TRBD2 | CGGASGGGAQYF | TGCGGAGGGGCTAGCGGGGGTGGGGCCCAGTACTTC
- | TRBJ2-1 | TRBV6-2/TRBV6-3 | - | CASSYGLGGLYNEQFF | TGTGCCAGCAGTTACGGGCTTGGCGGTCTCTACAATGAGCAGTTCTTC
- | TRBJ2-7 | TRBV4-2 | - | CASSQDPQGGWYEQYF | TGTGCCAGCAGCCAAGACCCCCAGGGGGGTTGGTACGAGCAGTACTTC
- | TRBJ2-6 | TRBV27 | - | CASSLLGTSGANVLTF | TGTGCCAGCAGTCTACTAGGGACCTCTGGGGCCAACGTCCTGACTTTC
once | TRBJ1-6 | TRBV28 | - | CASTSTGAGGALHF | TGTGCCAGCACCTCGACCGGGGCTGGGGGGGCCCTCCACTTT
few | TRBJ1-2 | TRBV6-1 | - | CASSKRILGYYGYTF | TGTGCCAGCAGTAAAAGGATATTGGGGTACTATGGCTACACCTTC
- | TRBJ1-1 | TRBV30 | - | CAWSVKGGTEAFF | TGTGCCTGGAGTGTAAAGGGAGGCACTGAAGCTTTCTTT
few | TRBJ1-2 | TRBV28 | TRBD1 | CASKTGGVYGYTF | TGTGCCAGCAAGACAGGGGGCGTCTATGGCTACACCTTC
few | TRBJ2-5 | TRBV20-1 | TRBD1 | CSASLDREETQYF | TGCAGTGCTAGTCTCGACAGGGAAGAGACCCAGTACTTC
- | TRBJ2-3 | TRBV10-3 | - | CAIRRTLSSTDTQYF | TGTGCCATCAGGAGGACATTGTCTAGCACAGATACGCAGTATTTT
- | TRBJ2-2 | TRBV6-1 | - | CASNRDNPLTGELFF | TGTGCCAGCAACCGGGACAATCCCCTTACCGGGGAGCTGTTTTTT
few | TRBJ2-5 | TRBV12-3/TRBV12-4 | - | CASSPSVGGLQETQYF | TGTGCCAGCAGCCCTAGTGTCGGGGGGCTCCAAGAGACCCAGTACTTC
- | TRBJ1-2 | TRBV9 | - | CASSVGQMCGYTF | TGTGCCAGCAGCGTAGGACAGATGTGTGGCTACACCTTC
- | TRBJ1-4 | TRBV5-5 | - | CASSLEPTQLFF | TGTGCCAGCAGCTTGGAACCAACCCAACTGTTTTTT
- | TRBJ2-1 | TRBV12-3/TRBV12-4 | - | CASRRGGKIDEQFF | TGTGCCAGTAGAAGGGGGGGGAAGATCGATGAGCAGTTCTTC
few | TRBJ1-1 | TRBV28 | TRBD1 | CASSLNRGMYTEAFF | TGTGCCAGCAGTTTAAACAGGGGGATGTACACTGAAGCTTTCTTT
- | TRBJ2-2 | TRBV5-1 | TRBD1 | CASSRDREGGELFF | TGCGCCAGCAGCCGGGACAGGGAAGGCGGGGAGCTGTTTTTT
- | TRBJ1-2 | TRBV2 | - | CASSLQGSGGYAF | TGTGCCAGCAGCCTACAGGGTTCCGGGGGCTACGCCTTC
- | TRBJ1-4 | TRBV3-1 | - | CASSPGTRLEKLFF | TGTGCCAGCAGCCCCGGGACGCGGTTGGAAAAACTGTTTTTT